The 6 T cell receptor beta chains reported below all come from one sample, sequenced in a study of response to subunit inactivated influenza vaccine. Via MiXCR, TCRdb re-called the RT-PCR reads, giving one row per CDR3 protein. Of just under 550,000 distinct CDR3 sequences in the sample, around a quarter were seen once. Another study also made use of these data, one on T cells expressing NK-cell markers. Per that study: The authors made TCR beta cDNA libraries by 5'RACE template switching. This switching added a universal primer site and UMIs.

The sample was CD4+ T cells sorted from PBMCs, taken 12 days after vaccination. These receptors originate from a man aged 45-65 years who received an inactivated influenza vaccine.

This sequence joins TRBV10-3 and TRBJ2-3, with D perhaps TRBD2 (5 bases). Germline-derived CDR1 and CDR2 are ENHRY and SYGVKD. V lost 6 bases to trimming and J lost 0 bases, with 16 bases between them. The CDR3 contains 16 residues. This chain's CDR3 is CAIRPPGRTSTDTQYF. CDR3 in DNA: TGTGCCATCAGGCCACCAGGACGGACTAGCACAGATACGCAGTATTTT.

V usage is TRBV20-1 and J usage is TRBJ2-2; 9 nucleotides line up with TRBD1. The CDR3 runs 17 residues. With V trimmed by 0 bases and J by 4 bases, 9 bases remained unmatched. From germline, CDR1 is DFQATT and CDR2 SNEGSKA (reference sequence). The CDR3 DNA reads TGCAGTGCTAGAGATCCCACCGCGGGACAGGGCACCGGGGAGCTGTTTTTT. Residues: CSARDPTAGQGTGELFF.

This clonotype appeared many times. V and J are TRBV29-1 and TRBJ2-2, with unresolved D. CDR1 is SQVTM and CDR2 is ANQGSEA in the germline V gene. The CDR3 runs 11 residues. The germline V and J ends were trimmed by 4 bases and 8 bases, with 8 bases remaining between them. CDR3 sequence reads: CSVGRSGELFF. The CDR3 bases are TGCAGCGTTGGCCGGTCGGGGGAGCTGTTTTTT.

This chain connects TRBV5-5 to TRBJ2-3; TRBD1 matches 9 bases. With V trimmed by 4 bases and J by 3 bases, 12 bases remained unmatched. The length of the CDR3 is 17 residues. The germline V gene encodes CDR1 SGHKS and CDR2 YYEKEE (reference sequence). The CDR3 DNA reads TGTGCCAGCAGCCGCACTACGGGGACAGGGAATACAGATACGCAGTATTTT. Protein: CASSRTTGTGNTDTQYF.

The V and J genes are TRBV12-3 or TRBV12-4 and TRBJ2-5; possible D gene TRBD1, 6 bases. The V end was cut by 2 bases, the J end by 0 bases, with 16 bases between. CDR3 length: 17 amino acids. The CDR3 DNA reads as TGTGCCAGCAGTTTAACGTATGGACAGATGTACCAAGAGACCCAGTACTTC. Translation: CASSLTYGQMYQETQYF.

J is TRBJ2-1 and V is TRBV12-3 or TRBV12-4; D perhaps matches TRBD2 (7 bases). The germline V and J ends were trimmed by 7 bases and 7 bases, with 23 bases remaining between them. This CDR3 region has 16 residues. In DNA form, the CDR3 reads TGTGCCAGCATCGACTGGCGCGGGGGCCAGGGGAATGAGCAGTTCTTC. Amino acid sequence: CASIDWRGGQGNEQFF.